This is a list of T cell receptor beta chains from one sample in a study of regulatory T cells in long-lasting Graves disease. TCRdb analysed the multiplex PCR reads with MiXCR anew, one entry per CDR3 protein. The data contain around 420,000 distinct CDR3 sequences, about a sixth of them singletons. Material: peripheral blood mononuclear cells (PBMCs), obtained at new diagnosis, from a patient treated with antithyroid drugs. All receptors derive from a female donor with Graves disease. CDR3s include the opening cysteine and the closing phenylalanine or tryptophan. Each record gives: D gene, J gene, clone size, V gene, CDR3 DNA, CDR3 protein. The D gene is left open where the match is weak. Only part of the rows carry a size: once, few, many, or a class if the clone is expanded.

D gene: .; J gene: TRBJ1-5; clone size: many; V gene: TRBV7-9; CDR3 DNA: TGTGCCAGCAGCTTCGGCAGGGAACAAAATCAGCCCCAGCATTTT; CDR3 protein: CASSFGREQNQPQHF
D gene: .; J gene: TRBJ1-3; clone size: .; V gene: TRBV12-3/TRBV12-4; CDR3 DNA: TGTGCCAGCAGTTTAACCCCGGCGGGGTCCGCTGGAAACACCATATATTTT; CDR3 protein: CASSLTPAGSAGNTIYF
D gene: .; J gene: TRBJ1-2; clone size: many; V gene: TRBV28; CDR3 DNA: TGTGCCAGCAGCGGGACCGCAGCAGGCTATGGCTACACCTTC; CDR3 protein: CASSGTAAGYGYTF
D gene: TRBD2; J gene: TRBJ2-5; clone size: many; V gene: TRBV5-6; CDR3 DNA: TGTGCCAGCAGCGAACTTTACGGGAGGGCCTCAGAGACCCAGTACTTC; CDR3 protein: CASSELYGRASETQYF
D gene: .; J gene: TRBJ1-1; clone size: many; V gene: TRBV10-1; CDR3 DNA: TGCGCCAGCAGTGAACATTTGAACACTGAAGCTTTCTTT; CDR3 protein: CASSEHLNTEAFF
D gene: .; J gene: TRBJ2-7; clone size: many; V gene: TRBV12-5; CDR3 DNA: TGTGCTAGTGGTTTTTTCGTCTCCGAGCAGTACTTC; CDR3 protein: CASGFFVSEQYF
D gene: .; J gene: TRBJ1-2; clone size: many; V gene: TRBV2; CDR3 DNA: TGTGCCAGCACCCTCACAACCGAGTCGCTCTATGGCTACACCTTC; CDR3 protein: CASTLTTESLYGYTF
D gene: .; J gene: TRBJ2-7; clone size: many; V gene: TRBV28; CDR3 DNA: TGTGCCAGCAGGCCCAGAAAATTGTACGAGCAGTACTTC; CDR3 protein: CASRPRKLYEQYF
D gene: .; J gene: TRBJ1-5; clone size: many; V gene: TRBV19; CDR3 DNA: TGTGCCAGTAGTATAGGAAGAGTCGTAAAGCCCCAGTGGAATCAGCCCCAGCATTTT; CDR3 protein: CASSIGRVVKPQWNQPQHF
D gene: TRBD1; J gene: TRBJ2-3; clone size: many; V gene: TRBV27; CDR3 DNA: TGTGCCAGCAGTTTAGACAGGGCGGAAGATACGCAGTATTTT; CDR3 protein: CASSLDRAEDTQYF
D gene: .; J gene: TRBJ2-7; clone size: .; V gene: TRBV4-3; CDR3 DNA: TGCGCCAGCAGCCATCGGGACGGAGCCTACGAGCAGTACTTC; CDR3 protein: CASSHRDGAYEQYF
D gene: .; J gene: TRBJ1-1; clone size: many; V gene: TRBV6-1; CDR3 DNA: TGTGCCAGCAGCGGAGACACTGAAGCTTTCTTT; CDR3 protein: CASSGDTEAFF
D gene: .; J gene: TRBJ2-7; clone size: many; V gene: TRBV27; CDR3 DNA: TGTGCCAGCAGTTTTTCGAGGAGGGCGGCTACCTACGAGCAGTACTTC; CDR3 protein: CASSFSRRAATYEQYF
D gene: .; J gene: TRBJ2-1; clone size: few; V gene: TRBV27; CDR3 DNA: TGTGCCAGCAGTTTTCCCCCCTCGGGCCAGATAGGGAATGAGCAGTTCTTC; CDR3 protein: CASSFPPSGQIGNEQFF
D gene: .; J gene: TRBJ2-3; clone size: many; V gene: TRBV7-3; CDR3 DNA: TGTGCCAGCAGCTTAAGCAGAGACACAGATACGCAGTATTTT; CDR3 protein: CASSLSRDTDTQYF
D gene: TRBD2; J gene: TRBJ2-1; clone size: many; V gene: TRBV12-3/TRBV12-4; CDR3 DNA: TGTGCCAGCAGACTACTAGCGGGAGTGCGGGATGAGCAGTTCTTC; CDR3 protein: CASRLLAGVRDEQFF
D gene: .; J gene: TRBJ1-1; clone size: .; V gene: TRBV29-1; CDR3 DNA: TGCAGCGTTGAAAGGGACCCCTTGGATGGTGAAGCTTTCTTT; CDR3 protein: CSVERDPLDGEAFF
D gene: TRBD1; J gene: TRBJ2-7; clone size: .; V gene: TRBV7-9; CDR3 DNA: TGTGCCAGCAGCTCCCCTGCGGGACAGGGGGACGAGCAGTACTTC; CDR3 protein: CASSSPAGQGDEQYF
D gene: .; J gene: TRBJ2-1; clone size: many; V gene: TRBV7-2; CDR3 DNA: TGTGCCAGCAGCTTAGCGTCGGCTCTCCGGGAGCAGTTCTTC; CDR3 protein: CASSLASALREQFF
D gene: .; J gene: TRBJ2-1; clone size: .; V gene: TRBV10-3; CDR3 DNA: TGTGCCATCAGGGACACTTCACGCAATGAGCAGTTCTTC; CDR3 protein: CAIRDTSRNEQFF
D gene: .; J gene: TRBJ1-1; clone size: few; V gene: TRBV5-6; CDR3 DNA: TGTGCCAGCAGTCAGTGGGTCGGGGACACTGAAGCTTTCTTT; CDR3 protein: CASSQWVGDTEAFF
D gene: .; J gene: TRBJ1-1; clone size: many; V gene: TRBV6-1; CDR3 DNA: TGTGCCAGCGGCCGGGGGAAGAACACTGAAGCTTTCTTT; CDR3 protein: CASGRGKNTEAFF
D gene: .; J gene: TRBJ1-2; clone size: many; V gene: TRBV6-1; CDR3 DNA: TGTGCCAGCAGTGAAATCCTGGCGAACTATGGCTACACCTTC; CDR3 protein: CASSEILANYGYTF
D gene: .; J gene: TRBJ1-5; clone size: many; V gene: TRBV5-1; CDR3 DNA: TGCGCCAGCAGCATGGACGCTAATCAGCCCCAGCATTTT; CDR3 protein: CASSMDANQPQHF
D gene: TRBD1; J gene: TRBJ1-1; clone size: many; V gene: TRBV28; CDR3 DNA: TGTGCCAGCAGCCCCGGGACAGGGAACACCAGGAACACTGAAGCTTTCTTT; CDR3 protein: CASSPGTGNTRNTEAFF
D gene: TRBD1; J gene: TRBJ2-5; clone size: many; V gene: TRBV4-1; CDR3 DNA: TGCGCCAGCAGCTACGGGACAGTTATTCAAGAGACCCAGTACTTC; CDR3 protein: CASSYGTVIQETQYF
D gene: .; J gene: TRBJ1-2; clone size: .; V gene: TRBV9; CDR3 DNA: TGTGCCAGCAGCCCCGGTCTGCCTAACTATGGCTACACCTTC; CDR3 protein: CASSPGLPNYGYTF
D gene: TRBD1; J gene: TRBJ1-3; clone size: many; V gene: TRBV20-1; CDR3 DNA: TGCAGTGCAACCACAGGGGTCTCTGGAAACACCATATATTTT; CDR3 protein: CSATTGVSGNTIYF
D gene: TRBD2; J gene: TRBJ2-5; clone size: many; V gene: TRBV5-5; CDR3 DNA: TGTGCCAGCAGCGGGGGGGGTAAAGAGACCCAGTACTTC; CDR3 protein: CASSGGGKETQYF
D gene: .; J gene: TRBJ2-7; clone size: many; V gene: TRBV30; CDR3 DNA: TGTGCCTGGAGCCCCGGAGGGGCGTACGAGCAGTACTTC; CDR3 protein: CAWSPGGAYEQYF
D gene: .; J gene: TRBJ1-5; clone size: many; V gene: TRBV27; CDR3 DNA: TGTGCCAGCAGTTTATCGATCGGGGCCGACAGGAGGCATCAGCCCCAGCATTTT; CDR3 protein: CASSLSIGADRRHQPQHF
D gene: .; J gene: TRBJ2-7; clone size: .; V gene: TRBV4-1; CDR3 DNA: TGCGCCAGCAGCCAAGAAGAGGCAGAAGACTACGAGCAGTACTTC; CDR3 protein: CASSQEEAEDYEQYF
D gene: .; J gene: TRBJ1-6; clone size: few; V gene: TRBV12-3/TRBV12-4; CDR3 DNA: TGTGCCAGCAGTTTGAAGGGCTCTTCAGATTGGAATTCACCCCTCCACTTT; CDR3 protein: CASSLKGSSDWNSPLHF
D gene: .; J gene: TRBJ1-2; clone size: many; V gene: TRBV30; CDR3 DNA: TGTGCCTGGACCCTCGGAACCTATGGCTACACCTTC; CDR3 protein: CAWTLGTYGYTF
D gene: TRBD1; J gene: TRBJ2-5; clone size: many; V gene: TRBV27; CDR3 DNA: TGTGCCAGCAGTTTATCGGGACAGGGGGTCCGAGAGACCCAGTACTTC; CDR3 protein: CASSLSGQGVRETQYF
D gene: .; J gene: TRBJ1-1; clone size: many; V gene: TRBV4-1; CDR3 DNA: TGCGCCAGCAGCCAAGGGTCAGACACTGAAGCTTTCTTT; CDR3 protein: CASSQGSDTEAFF
D gene: .; J gene: TRBJ2-7; clone size: many; V gene: TRBV30; CDR3 DNA: TGTGCCTGGAATAGTGGCAGCTCCTACGAGCAGTACTTC; CDR3 protein: CAWNSGSSYEQYF
D gene: TRBD1; J gene: TRBJ2-3; clone size: few; V gene: TRBV12-3/TRBV12-4; CDR3 DNA: TGTGCCAGCATCCAGGGGGCAGATACGCAGTATTTT; CDR3 protein: CASIQGADTQYF
D gene: TRBD1; J gene: TRBJ2-7; clone size: many; V gene: TRBV10-2; CDR3 DNA: TGCGCCAGCAGTACTCCGGGACAGGGGTACGAGCAGTACTTC; CDR3 protein: CASSTPGQGYEQYF
D gene: .; J gene: TRBJ1-2; clone size: many; V gene: TRBV25-1; CDR3 DNA: TGTGCCAGCAGCCCCCTAGGGGCAGGGACCAACTATGGCTACACCTTC; CDR3 protein: CASSPLGAGTNYGYTF
D gene: .; J gene: TRBJ1-6; clone size: many; V gene: TRBV20-1; CDR3 DNA: TGCAGTGCGGGACGGGGGCCCTCGGGTTCACCCCTCCACTTT; CDR3 protein: CSAGRGPSGSPLHF
D gene: .; J gene: TRBJ2-1; clone size: many; V gene: TRBV29-1; CDR3 DNA: TGCAGCGTTATCCCAGATTCGAATGAGCAGTTCTTC; CDR3 protein: CSVIPDSNEQFF
D gene: .; J gene: TRBJ2-3; clone size: .; V gene: TRBV12-3/TRBV12-4; CDR3 DNA: TGTGCCAGCAGCGGACTTGGGGGTCGGGATACGCAGTATTTT; CDR3 protein: CASSGLGGRDTQYF
D gene: TRBD1; J gene: TRBJ2-2; clone size: .; V gene: TRBV29-1; CDR3 DNA: TGCAGCGTTGAAGCTCCAGGGGGCATAGGGGAGCTGTTTTTT; CDR3 protein: CSVEAPGGIGELFF
D gene: .; J gene: TRBJ2-3; clone size: many; V gene: TRBV24-1; CDR3 DNA: TGTGCCACCAGTGTTGGACCCGGAAATACGCAGTATTTT; CDR3 protein: CATSVGPGNTQYF
D gene: .; J gene: TRBJ2-1; clone size: few; V gene: TRBV14; CDR3 DNA: TGTGCCAGCAGCACTACAGGGTTCTACAATGAGCAGTTCTTC; CDR3 protein: CASSTTGFYNEQFF